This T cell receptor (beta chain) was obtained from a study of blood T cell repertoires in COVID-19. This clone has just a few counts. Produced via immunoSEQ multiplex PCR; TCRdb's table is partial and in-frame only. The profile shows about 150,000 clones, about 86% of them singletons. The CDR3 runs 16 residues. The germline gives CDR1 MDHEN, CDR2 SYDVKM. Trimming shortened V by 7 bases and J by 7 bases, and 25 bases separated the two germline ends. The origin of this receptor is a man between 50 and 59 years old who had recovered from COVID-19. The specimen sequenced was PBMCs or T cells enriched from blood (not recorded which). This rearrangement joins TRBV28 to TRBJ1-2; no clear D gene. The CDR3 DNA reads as TGTGCCAGCACCCCCGCGGAGGTTATTGCGGTGGGTGGCTACACCTTC. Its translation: CASTPAEVIAVGGYTF.